The 32 T cell receptor beta chains listed next were all sequenced from one sample in a study of T cell changes during pregnancy in multiple sclerosis. TCRdb's table, derived via immunoSEQ multiplex PCR, lists solely in-frame clones and lacks some. The repertoire holds about 120,000 clones, with 90% to 95% as singletons. The source was peripheral blood, collected before pregnancy. The receptor source for this set is a female donor with multiple sclerosis, enrolled in a pregnancy study.

This rearrangement joins TRBV6-1 to TRBJ1-5, with a weak D call TRBD1 (5 bases). Trimming removed 8 bases from V and 4 bases from J, with 15 bases in between. Germline CDR1 and CDR2: MNHNS and SASEGT. This CDR3 comprises 14 residues. The DNA of the CDR3 is TGTGCCAGCCTGACAGAAAACGCAAATCAGCCCCAGCATTTT. This codes for CASLTENANQPQHF.

V is TRBV6-6 and J is TRBJ1-1, with TRBD1 matching 9 bases. The ends lost 7 bases at V and 6 bases at J; junction bases unmatched: 15. The CDR3 sequence is 16 residues long. Germline V gives CDR1 MNHNY, CDR2 SVGAGI (reference sequence). This CDR3 reads CASTIRDRASLAEAFF. Here the CDR3 DNA reads TGTGCCAGCACTATCCGGGACAGGGCGAGTTTGGCTGAAGCTTTCTTT.

The rearrangement links TRBV2 to TRBJ2-2, with 15 nucleotides matching TRBD2. The trim removed 3 bases at V and 4 bases at J, leaving 6 bases unmatched. CDR3 length: 18 residues. Germline CDR1 and CDR2: SNHLY and FYNNEI. The CDR3: CASSDGLAGGPFTGELFF. The CDR3 coding sequence is TGTGCCAGCAGTGACGGACTAGCGGGGGGGCCCTTCACCGGGGAGCTGTTTTTT. Variable domain in full (rest from reference TRBV2 and TRBJ2-2): EPEVTQTPSHQVTQMGQEVILRCVPISNHLYFYWYRQILGQKVEFLVSFYNNEISEKSEIFDDQFSVERPDGSNFTLKIRSTKLEDSAMYFCASSDGLAGGPFTGELFFGEGSRLTVL.

The chain links TRBV7-2 to TRBJ1-1; possible D gene TRBD1, 5 bases. This CDR3 spans 15 amino acids. Germline lookup yields CDR1 SGHTA and CDR2 FQGNSA. Trimming removed 5 bases at V and 5 bases at J, with 18 bases between. CDR3 nucleotide sequence: TGTGCCAGCAGCCCTGGAAGCCTATCAGGGACTGAAGCTTTCTTT. Encoded protein: CASSPGSLSGTEAFF.

This chain joins TRBV16 and TRBJ2-1; D perhaps matches TRBD1 (6 bases). Germline values: CDR1 KGHSY, CDR2 FQNENV. The CDR3 is 13 residues long. V lost 3 bases, J lost 4 bases, and 7 bases lay in between. CDR3 bases: TGTGCCAGCAGCCAGGACAGATACAATGAGCAGTTCTTC. Translated, it gives CASSQDRYNEQFF. The entire variable domain, with the rest obtained from reference TRBV16 and TRBJ2-1, is as follows: GEEVAQTPKHLVRGEGQKAKLYCAPIKGHSYVFWYQQVLKNEFKFLISFQNENVFDETGMPKERFSAKCLPNSPCSLEIQATKLEDSAVYFCASSQDRYNEQFFGPGTRLTVL.

A single count supports this clone. The CDR3 is CASSLIGATDTQYF. CDR3 coding DNA: TGTGCCAGCAGCTTAATAGGGGCCACAGATACGCAGTATTTT. This chain joins TRBV7-3 and TRBJ2-3, with D possibly being TRBD1 (5 bases). Germline CDR1 SGHTA, CDR2 FQGTGA. V lost 1 base, J lost 2 bases, and 7 bases lay in between. CDR3 size: 14 residues.

J is TRBJ1-2 and V is TRBV18; D gene ambiguous. The CDR3 runs 14 residues. Between the trimmed V and J ends, which lost 2 bases and 2 bases, there was a span of 9 bases. Germline CDR1 and CDR2: KGHSH and LQKENI. In DNA, the CDR3 is TGTGCCAGCTCACCAAGTTCGGGGAACTATGGCTACACCTTC. Its translation: CASSPSSGNYGYTF.

The table lists this clone with a few counts. The chain carries TRBV4-2 and TRBJ1-1, with 10 bases fitting TRBD1. This CDR3 region has 15 residues. The trim removed 5 bases at V and 2 bases at J, leaving 5 bases unmatched. The germline V gene encodes CDR1 LGHNA and CDR2 YNFKEQ. The CDR3 here is CASSSDRGPNTEAFF. The DNA of the CDR3 is TGTGCCAGCAGCAGCGACAGGGGGCCCAACACTGAAGCTTTCTTT.

The chain couples TRBV5-4 to TRBJ2-5; TRBD2 matches at 14 bases. J was trimmed by 5 bases and V by 1 base; bases with no gene match: 7. Germline V gene sequence: CDR1 SGHNT, CDR2 YYREEE (reference sequence). The length of the CDR3 is 17 residues. This CDR3 reads CASSLIGLAGGRETQYF. CDR3 in DNA: TGTGCCAGCAGCTTGATCGGACTAGCGGGGGGAAGGGAGACCCAGTACTTC.

This clone was detected once. The rearrangement uses TRBV6-5 and TRBJ1-5, with 9 bases aligning to TRBD1. The CDR3 loop spans 15 amino acids. V was pared by 2 bases and J by 7 bases, with 6 bases of the junction left unmatched. Germline lookup yields CDR1 MNHEY and CDR2 SVGAGI. The CDR3: CASSYTGQGKQPQHF. The CDR3 nucleotides read TGTGCCAGCAGTTACACGGGACAGGGAAAGCAGCCCCAGCATTTT.

V usage is TRBV10-3 and J usage is TRBJ1-3; D is undetermined. Looked up from germline, CDR1 is ENHRY and CDR2 is SYGVKD. This CDR3 spans 14 amino acids. Between the trimmed V and J ends, which lost 5 bases and 1 base, there was a span of 9 bases. The DNA of the CDR3 is TGTGCCATCAGTCTGGACTTATCTGGAAACACCATATATTTT. It translates to CAISLDLSGNTIYF.

The V and J genes are TRBV28 and TRBJ2-1; 10 nucleotides agree with TRBD2. Per the germline V gene, CDR1 is MDHEN and CDR2 is SYDVKM. Trimming took 6 bases from V and 4 from J; bases not matched to a gene: 6. This CDR3 contains 15 residues. The CDR3 here is CASSLAGDLYNEQFF. DNA for the CDR3: TGTGCCAGCAGCCTAGCGGGGGACCTTTACAATGAGCAGTTCTTC.

This clone was picked up a small number of times. The chain is built from TRBV30 and TRBJ1-1; TRBD1 matches 8 bases. The CDR3 length is 14 residues. V shed 5 bases and J 5 bases; nucleotides not matched to a gene: 10. Per germline, CDR1 GTSNPN and CDR2 SVGIG (reference sequence). This CDR3 reads CAWESGGAWTEAFF. The CDR3 coding sequence is TGTGCCTGGGAATCAGGGGGCGCGTGGACTGAAGCTTTCTTT.

This chain connects TRBV21-1 to TRBJ1-1; the table names TRBD1, a call not compared with the DNA. TRBV21-1 constitutes a pseudogene. The CDR3 sequence is 13 residues long. CDR3 sequence reads: CASSKDRHTEAFF. Written as DNA, the CDR3 is TGTGCCAGCAGCAAAGACAGGCACACTGAAGCTTTCTTT.

This chain uses TRBV18 with TRBJ2-7, with a weak D call TRBD2 (5 bases). This CDR3 spans 15 amino acids. Looked up from germline, CDR1 is KGHSH and CDR2 is LQKENI. V lost 2 bases and J 2 bases, leaving 13 bases between the germline ends. The CDR3 reads CASSPKRVPAYEQYF. CDR3 nucleotides: TGTGCCAGCTCACCAAAGAGGGTGCCAGCCTACGAGCAGTACTTC.

The V call is TRBV28, the J call TRBJ2-7; D might be TRBD2 (6 bases). V was cut by 8 bases and J by 2 bases, with 13 bases left in between. The length of the CDR3 is 13 residues. Germline lookup yields CDR1 MDHEN and CDR2 SYDVKM. For the CDR3, the DNA is TGTGCCAGCCAGGGACTGGGACCCTACGAGCAGTACTTC. It translates to CASQGLGPYEQYF. The entire variable domain, with the rest obtained from reference TRBV28 and TRBJ2-7, is as follows: DVKVTQSSRYLVKRTGEKVFLECVQDMDHENMFWYRQDPGLGLRLIYFSYDVKMKEKGDIPEGYSVSREKKERFSLILESASTNQTSMYLCASQGLGPYEQYFGPGTRLTVT.

The CDR3 nucleotides are TGTGCCATCAGTGGGGCCCAGGGCTCTGGAAACACCATATATTTT. Translated: CAISGAQGSGNTIYF. V is TRBV10-3 and J is TRBJ1-3; tentatively, D is TRBD1 (5 bases). Trimming pared 4 bases from V and 0 bases from J, leaving 10 bases between. The CDR3 runs 15 residues. Germline V CDR1 and CDR2: ENHRY, SYGVKD.

This clone was detected once. The chain couples TRBV5-1 to TRBJ2-1, with 10 bases matching TRBD2. J gave up 6 bases and V 4 bases, and 1 base lay outside the gene matches. Germline assignment: CDR1 SGHRS and CDR2 YFSETQ. The CDR3 spans 13 residues. The CDR3 region is CASSRTSGNEQFF. CDR3 nucleotides: TGCGCCAGCAGCCGGACTAGCGGCAATGAGCAGTTCTTC.

This clone appeared a single time. The rearrangement links TRBV19 to TRBJ2-1, with TRBD2 identical over 11 bases. The junction had 11 bases not matched to a gene; V was cut back by 4 bases and J by 9 bases. The CDR3 is 16 amino acids. Germline assignment: CDR1 LNHDA and CDR2 SQIVND (reference sequence). CDR3 DNA sequence: TGTGCCAGTAGTAGACCGGCTAGCGGGAGGTGGGGTGAGCAGTTCTTC. The encoded protein is CASSRPASGRWGEQFF.

This chain links TRBV10-2 with TRBJ2-1; 9 nucleotides agree with TRBD2. The CDR3 extends over 15 amino acids. Trimming at V came to 6 bases and at J to 1 base, leaving 4 bases not matched to a gene. Germline loops: CDR1 WSHSY, CDR2 SAAADI. The CDR3 protein is CASSLAGLSYNEQFF. The CDR3 nucleotides read TGCGCCAGCAGCCTAGCGGGGCTTTCCTACAATGAGCAGTTCTTC.

The chain is built from TRBV19 and TRBJ1-1; maybe TRBD1 (6 bases). CDR1 LNHDA and CDR2 SQIVND come from the germline V gene (reference sequence). V lost 7 bases and J lost 4, with 16 bases in between. The CDR3 has 14 amino acids. CDR3: CASIPTGFGTEAFF. The CDR3 DNA reads TGTGCCAGTATCCCGACAGGTTTCGGCACTGAAGCTTTCTTT.

The CDR3 is CACNPPGGSLINTGELFF. The CDR3 DNA follows: TGTGCCTGCAACCCCCCCGGGGGTTCCCTCATAAACACCGGGGAGCTGTTTTTT. This rearrangement joins TRBV30 to TRBJ2-2; D might be TRBD2 (6 bases). Germline assignment: CDR1 GTSNPN and CDR2 SVGIG (reference sequence). This CDR3 comprises 18 residues. V was clipped by 6 bases and J by 2 bases, with 25 bases between them.

The V and J genes are TRBV25-1 and TRBJ2-1; 9 nucleotides agree with TRBD2. V dropped 1 base and J dropped 5; count of bases not matched to a gene: 6. CDR1 and CDR2 from the germline V gene are MGHDK and SYGVNS. The CDR3 loop spans 16 amino acids. The CDR3 coding sequence is TGTGCCAGCAGTGAATGGGGCGGGAGGGGGAACAATGAGCAGTTCTTC. Protein sequence: CASSEWGGRGNNEQFF.

The rearrangement uses TRBV29-1 and TRBJ1-5, with D possibly matching TRBD1 (6 bases). V was trimmed by 1 base and J by 2 bases, leaving 9 bases between them. Germline loops: CDR1 SQVTM, CDR2 ANQGSEA. The CDR3 is made up of 14 amino acids. The CDR3 here is CSVEVGGRNQPQHF. CDR3 bases: TGCAGCGTTGAAGTCGGGGGGCGCAATCAGCCCCAGCATTTT.

The V gene is TRBV7-2, the J gene TRBJ2-1, with TRBD1 matching over 10 bases. Germline V lookup: CDR1 SGHTA, CDR2 FQGNSA. Unmatched junction bases numbered 6, after V lost 3 bases and J lost 7 bases. This CDR3 comprises 15 residues. CDR3 protein: CASSFDRGLVNEQFF. CDR3 in DNA: TGTGCCAGCAGCTTCGACAGGGGGCTTGTAAATGAGCAGTTCTTC.

This sequence joins TRBV11-2 and TRBJ1-2, with TRBD1 matching 9 bases. This CDR3 contains 15 residues. V was clipped by 5 bases and J by 8 bases; unmatched bases: 12. Germline CDR1 SGHAT, CDR2 FQNNGV. CDR3 sequence: CASSPGQGRREGYTF. The CDR3 DNA is TGTGCCAGCAGCCCTGGACAGGGGAGGCGGGAGGGCTACACCTTC.

A single count supports this clone. This chain uses TRBV19 with TRBJ2-1; D might be TRBD2 (6 bases). Germline V CDR1 and CDR2: LNHDA, SQIVND (reference sequence). The V end lost 5 bases, the J end lost 4 bases, and 15 bases lay between the germline ends. This CDR3 comprises 15 residues. The CDR3 sequence is CASSGRDSVYNEQFF. The CDR3 nucleotides are TGTGCCAGTAGTGGACGGGACTCAGTATACAATGAGCAGTTCTTC. The whole variable domain, filled in from reference TRBV19 and TRBJ2-1, reads DGGITQSPKYLFRKEGQNVTLSCEQNLNHDAMYWYRQDPGQGLRLIYYSQIVNDFQKGDIAEGYSVSREKKESFPLTVTSAQKNPTAFYLCASSGRDSVYNEQFFGPGTRLTVL.

The chain combines TRBV7-2 with TRBJ2-7; 7 bases match TRBD2. Germline-derived CDR1 and CDR2 are SGHTA and FQGNSA. J was trimmed by 6 bases and V by 5 bases; bases with no gene match: 10. The CDR3 extends over 14 amino acids. CDR3 protein: CASSPQTSEAEQYF. CDR3 bases: TGTGCCAGCAGCCCCCAAACTAGCGAGGCCGAGCAGTACTTC.

CDR3 region: CASSSVGSKDYNEQFF. The CDR3 DNA sequence: TGTGCCAGCAGCTCAGTCGGGAGCAAGGACTACAATGAGCAGTTCTTC. The chain combines TRBV7-9 with TRBJ2-1, with a tentative D call TRBD2 (6 bases). CDR3 size: 16 residues. Between the trimmed V and J ends, which lost 4 bases and 3 bases, there was a span of 16 bases. Germline-derived CDR1 and CDR2 are SEHNR and FQNEAQ (reference sequence).

This clone was seen more than once but under ten times. The genes are TRBV29-1 and TRBJ1-2; 9 bases line up with TRBD1. The germline CDR1 and CDR2 sequences are SQVTM and ANQGSEA. The CDR3 loop spans 12 amino acids. J was trimmed by 8 bases and V by 5 bases; bases with no gene match: 6. The chain's CDR3 is CSVSDRGGGYTF. CDR3 bases: TGCAGCGTTTCGGACAGGGGAGGAGGCTACACCTTC.

This chain connects TRBV7-6 to TRBJ2-1; 9 bases align to TRBD1. V was pared by 2 bases and J by 8 bases, with 13 bases of the junction left unmatched. The CDR3 runs to 17 residues. Germline CDR1 reads SGHVS; CDR2 reads FNYEAQ. The CDR3 DNA reads as TGTGCCAGCAGCTTATACACAGGGGGACAGGGAGCCCATGAGCAGTTCTTC. This codes for CASSLYTGGQGAHEQFF.

This clone came up once. V is TRBV15 and J is TRBJ1-1; perhaps TRBD1 as D (5 bases). V lost 1 base, J lost 1 base, and 10 bases lay in between. The CDR3 has 15 amino acids. Germline values: CDR1 LNHNV, CDR2 YYDKDF (reference sequence). CDR3 nucleotide sequence: TGTGCCACCAGCAGAGGGGGGGAGGGGAACACTGAAGCTTTCTTT. This translates into CATSRGGEGNTEAFF.